This record concerns one T cell receptor beta chain sequence. Its cognate antigen has yet to be identified. No quality values exist for individual bases; no much larger clone is one base distant. The entry originates in a study of quantifying T cell responses using KT2 cells (TCRdb year 2017). About the study as a whole: RNA was DNase-treated and reverse transcribed with TCR alpha and beta constant-region primers, mostly using SuperScript III. To avoid over-amplification, PCR2 was carried out as a SYBR Green qPCR and halted once a predetermined fluorescence threshold was reached. The efficiency of the T4 ligation step under optimum conditions was estimated to be above 9%.

V sheds 4 bases and J sheds 6 bases, leaving 16 bases between their ends. From its cysteine to its phenylalanine, the CDR3 spans 13 amino acids. Only CDR3 DNA is held: 39 bases, read in frame from base 1. CDR1 and CDR2 are read off the germline V gene (reference sequence) as GTSNPN and SVGIG. Points the paper makes about the study in general: No side-by-side comparison of the pipeline with other TCR sequencing techniques was included in the study. The numbers of KT2 alpha and beta sequences increased linearly with the number of input KT2 cells across several orders of magnitude. Detection of KT2 sequences showed saturation at very high KT2 spike-in numbers. KT2 sequences were detected down to the lowest spike-in tested, which was about one KT2 cell per 100,000 PBMC.

To test the sensitivity and accuracy of the pipeline, known numbers of KT2, a T cell clone whose TCR had already been sequenced, were spiked into unfractionated PBMC. A range of KT2-to-PBMC ratios was generated by mixing KT2 cells with a fixed number of PBMC. The method was UMI-ligation and nested PCR. A single-stranded oligonucleotide carrying the Illumina SP2 sequence and a UMI was ligated to the cDNA 3' end using T4 RNA ligase 1. PCR1 consisted of 4 cycles (98 degrees C 15 s, 69 degrees C 30 s, 72 degrees C 40 s), and for the beta primer an equimolar mix of RC1.1 and RC1.2 was used to cover TRBC1 and TRBC2. From PCR2 onward, TCR alpha and beta chains were processed separately, and sample indices and Illumina adaptors were added. The UMI, placed after an 8-base spacer, consisted of 12 random nucleotides arranged as two hexamers with a spacer between them. Sequencing was done on an Illumina MiSeq using v2 2x251 paired-end chemistry, usually with 11 to 12 samples per run. PhiX DNA at about 4.5-8% was added to each sequencing library to increase diversity. In the source study's methods: The raw reads were converted into FASTQ with bcl2fastq and then demultiplexed by dual indices with Demultiplexor. Decombinator assigned V and J genes by tag matching, allowing a single base-pair mismatch. Collapsinator used UMIs to correct both sequencing errors and frequency errors arising from PCR heterogeneity. Decombinator identifiers were converted to nucleotide sequence by CDR3Translator, the sequences were translated to amino acids, and CDR3 was extracted using C- and N-terminal motifs. A cluster of KT2 sequences that shared one unique molecular identifier was counted as a single distinct KT2 TCR. TCRdb redid the processing of the public reads, applying fastp at Q25 and MiXCR, and retained in-frame beta chains. Each entry is one CDR3 protein sequence, shown with its most common DNA and genes. V and J calls and clone size were set by TCRdb, not the authors. The sample yields approximately 54,000 distinct CDR3 sequences; roughly 10% were counted once. The leading ten clones occupy 10% of the sample.

The chain uses TRBV30 and TRBJ2-7; the D gene identity is not certain. The sequenced sample was PBMCs spiked with cells of the T cell clone KT2. The sequence derives from a human donor. At the DNA level, the sequence is TGTGCCTGGACCCTAAGGGATAGTTCCGAGCAGTACTTC. This encodes CAWTLRDSSEQYF.